One sample yielded the 30 T cell receptor beta chains listed below, sequenced in a study of T cell repertoires in cytomegalovirus infection. A single record per CDR3 protein comes from TCRdb applying MiXCR to the reads. The top ten hold roughly 60% of the sample, which has tens of thousands of distinct CDR3 sequences, 20% to 25% seen once. Their antigens remain unidentified. The material sequenced was CD8+ T cells from cultured PBMCs, taken from culture after CMV antigen stimulation. Receptors were obtained from a human donor in good health (CMV status not recorded). Some clones in this sample may be carry-over from other donors' samples.

The chain is built from TRBV7-2 and TRBJ2-3, with unresolved D. There are 15 residues in the CDR3. V was trimmed by 3 bases and J by 2 bases, leaving 12 bases between them. Germline V lookup: CDR1 SGHTA, CDR2 FQGNSA. CDR3 region: CASSFFETVTDTQYF. CDR3 bases: TGTGCCAGCAGCTTTTTCGAGACGGTCACAGATACGCAGTATTTT.

In its sample, this clonotype was seen a few times. This chain uses TRBV7-6 with TRBJ1-5; possible D gene TRBD1, 6 bases. The CDR3 totals 15 residues. CDR1 and CDR2 (germline): SGHVS, FNYEAQ. Trimming took 2 bases from V and 3 from J, leaving 11 bases between them. CDR3 in DNA: TGTGCCAGCAGCTTAAGTGCGGGGGCCAATCAGCCCCAGCATTTT. It specifies CASSLSAGANQPQHF.

The chain joins TRBV6-2 or TRBV6-3 to TRBJ2-1, with D tentatively TRBD2 (6 bases). The CDR3 runs to 12 residues. Trimming removed 4 bases from V and 9 bases from J, with 10 bases in between. The germline V gene has CDR1 MNHEY and CDR2 SVGEGT. This CDR3 reads CASSWDGSEQFF. In nucleotides, the CDR3 is TGTGCCAGCAGTTGGGACGGGAGTGAGCAGTTCTTC.

This clonotype showed up just a few times. V gene TRBV6-2 or TRBV6-3 combines with J gene TRBJ1-2; tentatively, D is TRBD1 (5 bases). The CDR3 runs 14 residues. The germline V gene has CDR1 MNHEY and CDR2 SVGEGT. Deletions cut 6 bases from V and 9 bases from J, with 20 bases between. The CDR3 nucleotides read TGTGCCAGCAGCCCCAGGACGCGGGGGTTCAGCTACACCTTC. It specifies CASSPRTRGFSYTF.

This clonotype was counted at least ten times. J is TRBJ1-5 and V is TRBV12-3 or TRBV12-4, with 10 bases fitting TRBD1. CDR3 size: 19 residues. Losses at the gene ends were 3 bases for V and 0 bases for J; bases not matched to a gene: 11. As DNA, the CDR3 is TGTGCCAGCAGTTTTTATTGGGACAGGGGCTCTTTTAGCAATCAGCCCCAGCATTTT. It yields the protein CASSFYWDRGSFSNQPQHF.

This clonotype turned up a few times. The J gene is TRBJ1-1, the V gene TRBV5-1; unclear D gene. The CDR3 extends over 15 amino acids. Looked up from germline, CDR1 is SGHRS and CDR2 is YFSETQ. Between the trimmed V and J ends, which lost 4 bases and 1 base, there was a span of 14 bases. The CDR3 loop reads CASSPGPRQNTEAFF. CDR3 nucleotide sequence: TGCGCCAGCAGCCCCGGGCCCCGCCAGAACACTGAAGCTTTCTTT.

This clonotype was detected many times. A read error may account for a junction end that differs from germline. The V gene is TRBV6-5, the J gene TRBJ1-1, with TRBD1 matching 7 bases. Looked up from germline, CDR1 is MNHEY and CDR2 is SVGAGI. This CDR3 region has 15 residues. The CDR3, as DNA: TGTGCCAGCAGCTTACGACCACAGGGGAACGCTGAAGCTTTCTTT. It is translated as CASSLRPQGNAEAFF.

On this clonotype itself: Given a much more abundant clone one base away, this may be a read error. V gene TRBV7-6 combines with J gene TRBJ1-1; D gene ambiguous. V lost 5 bases and J 10 bases, leaving 14 bases between the germline ends. From germline, CDR1 is SGHVS and CDR2 FNYEAQ. The CDR3 is 12 residues long. CDR3 loop: CASSIGKNLAFF. As DNA, the CDR3 is TGTGCCAGCAGCATAGGGAAGAATCTAGCTTTCTTT.

The sample holds many counts of this clonotype. This sequence joins TRBV7-6 and TRBJ2-2, with a possible D match to TRBD2 (6 bases). Trimming shortened V by 1 base and J by 3 bases, and 12 bases separated the two germline ends. This CDR3 is 16 amino acids long. Germline values: CDR1 SGHVS, CDR2 FNYEAQ. The chain's CDR3 is CASSLEGGSDTGELFF. The CDR3 nucleotides read TGTGCCAGCAGCTTAGAGGGAGGATCCGACACCGGGGAGCTGTTTTTT.

In its sample, this clonotype was seen a few times. The chain is built from TRBV7-2 and TRBJ2-3, with TRBD2 matching over 13 bases. Germline V CDR1 and CDR2: SGHTA, FQGNSA. J gave up 1 base and V 5 bases, and 9 bases lay outside the gene matches. The CDR3 sequence is 18 residues long. The CDR3 nucleotides read TGTGCCAGCAGCCCACTAGCGGGGGGGCCTGTGGGCACAGATACGCAGTATTTT. Translated, it gives CASSPLAGGPVGTDTQYF.

The rearrangement links TRBV6-6 to TRBJ1-1, with D perhaps TRBD1 (6 bases). In germline, CDR1 is MNHNY, CDR2 SVGAGI (reference sequence). Trimming shortened V by 2 bases and J by 1 base, and 8 bases separated the two germline ends. CDR3 length: 14 amino acids. CDR3 sequence reads: CASSYAGANTEAFF. DNA for the CDR3: TGTGCCAGCAGTTACGCAGGGGCGAACACTGAAGCTTTCTTT.

This clonotype appeared a few times. This chain links TRBV27 with TRBJ1-2; TRBD1 agrees at 7 bases. V was clipped by 5 bases and J by 3 bases; unmatched bases: 9. This CDR3 comprises 15 residues. The germline V gene has CDR1 MNHEY and CDR2 SMNVEV (reference sequence). The CDR3: CASSPGQTIDYGYTF. CDR3 nucleotide sequence: TGTGCCAGCAGTCCGGGACAGACTATTGACTATGGCTACACCTTC.

The chain is built from TRBV25-1 and TRBJ2-7; 9 positions match TRBD1. The CDR3 covers 13 residues. CDR1 is MGHDK and CDR2 is SYGVNS in the germline V gene. V trimming: 5 bases; J trimming: 5 bases; junction bases outside the gene matches: 4. CDR3 DNA sequence: TGTGCCAGCAGTTACCACAGGGGGCACGAGCAGTACTTC. The encoded protein is CASSYHRGHEQYF.

The V gene is TRBV4-3, the J gene TRBJ2-1; D is ambiguous. The CDR3 is made up of 16 amino acids. The germline CDR1 and CDR2 sequences are LGHNA and YSLEER. Trimming pared 1 base from V and 8 bases from J, leaving 18 bases between. In DNA, the CDR3 is TGCGCCAGCAGCCAAGGGCCAAGGGCGTCTTTGGATGAGCAGTTCTTC. Its protein product is CASSQGPRASLDEQFF.

V is TRBV19 and J is TRBJ1-1; D possibly corresponds to TRBD1 (6 bases). The CDR3 is 19 residues long. The germline V gene encodes CDR1 LNHDA and CDR2 SQIVND (reference sequence). V lost 0 bases and J 0 bases, leaving 20 bases between the germline ends. The CDR3 sequence is CASSIDFQGPGNMNTEAFF. The CDR3 coding sequence is TGTGCCAGTAGTATAGATTTCCAGGGGCCGGGGAATATGAACACTGAAGCTTTCTTT.

This clonotype appeared a few times. The rearrangement uses TRBV7-8 and TRBJ2-1; D uncertain. V dropped 7 bases and J dropped 7 bases, with 14 bases sitting between them. Germline-derived CDR1 and CDR2 are SGHVS and FQNEAQ. The CDR3 has 13 amino acids. The CDR3 here is CASTLNIQNEQFF. CDR3 in DNA: TGTGCCAGCACCCTAAATATTCAAAATGAGCAGTTCTTC.

This chain uses TRBV4-3 with TRBJ2-1; TRBD2 is a possible D gene (5 bases). The CDR3 is made up of 15 amino acids. The germline CDR1 and CDR2 sequences are LGHNA and YSLEER. Trimming left V 3 bases short and J 3 bases short, with 12 bases between. CDR3 residues: CASSHGLRGYNEQFF. CDR3 sequence (DNA): TGCGCCAGCAGCCATGGGTTACGGGGCTACAATGAGCAGTTCTTC.

In this sample, this clonotype turned up a few times. V is TRBV15 and J is TRBJ2-5; TRBD2 agrees at 8 bases. V trimming: 4 bases; J trimming: 5 bases; junction bases outside the gene matches: 9. CDR1 is LNHNV, CDR2 YYDKDF, per germline (reference sequence). There are 15 residues in the CDR3. The DNA of the CDR3 is TGTGCCACCAGCAATAGTGTAGCGGGGAGGGAGACCCAGTACTTC. Its protein is CATSNSVAGRETQYF. Full variable domain (outside the CDR3, taken from reference TRBV15 and TRBJ2-5): DAMVIQNPRYQVTQFGKPVTLSCSQTLNHNVMYWYQQKSSQAPKLLFHYYDKDFNNEADTPDNFQSRRPNTSFCFLDIRSPGLGDTAMYLCATSNSVAGRETQYFGPGTRLLVL.

The CDR3 protein is CSAGPTDTQYF. In DNA form, the CDR3 reads TGCAGTGCTGGACCTACGGATACGCAGTATTTT. The V and J genes are TRBV20-1 and TRBJ2-3; D is uncertain. The CDR3 length is 11 residues. V was shortened by 5 bases and J by 6 bases, with 9 bases between the two germline ends. Looked up from germline, CDR1 is DFQATT and CDR2 is SNEGSKA (reference sequence).

The CDR3 nucleotides are TGTGCCAGCAGCTTAGGTCGCTCCTTGAACACTGAAGCTTTCTTT. Protein sequence: CASSLGRSLNTEAFF. The chain employs TRBV7-8 and TRBJ1-1; no clear D gene. The germline V gene has CDR1 SGHVS and CDR2 FQNEAQ. CDR3 size: 15 residues. V dropped 1 base and J dropped 0 bases, with 9 bases sitting between them.

The chain has TRBV7-2 and TRBJ2-6; 12 bases align to TRBD1. The CDR3 loop spans 17 amino acids. With 7 bases clipped from V and 2 bases from J, the junction kept 6 bases outside the gene matches. From germline, CDR1 is SGHTA and CDR2 FQGNSA. The CDR3 nucleotides read TGTGCCAGCATCAGGGGGACAGGGGGCGCTGGGGCCAACGTCCTGACTTTC. Protein product: CASIRGTGGAGANVLTF.

In this sample, this clonotype turned up a few times. V is TRBV7-2 and J is TRBJ2-2; a weak D match, TRBD2 (6 bases). Germline assignment: CDR1 SGHTA and CDR2 FQGNSA. CDR3 length: 17 amino acids. V dropped 3 bases and J dropped 0 bases, with 14 bases sitting between them. CDR3 sequence (DNA): TGTGCCAGCAGCTTCCCGGGGGAGAGGGCGAACACCGGGGAGCTGTTTTTT. This encodes CASSFPGERANTGELFF.

The chain carries TRBV9 and TRBJ2-1; D uncertain. Germline loops: CDR1 SGDLS, CDR2 YYNGEE. This CDR3 is 11 amino acids long. Trimming shortened V by 0 bases and J by 7 bases, and 2 bases separated the two germline ends. DNA for the CDR3: TGTGCCAGCAGCGTAGAGAATGAGCAGTTCTTC. Its protein is CASSVENEQFF.

This chain joins TRBV10-3 and TRBJ2-7, with D possibly TRBD2 on 7 matching bases. The CDR3 extends over 15 amino acids. CDR1 and CDR2 (germline): ENHRY, SYGVKD. V was cut by 2 bases and J by 4 bases, with 15 bases left in between. The CDR3 coding sequence is TGTGCCATCAGTGAGGGGGGGGGGCAATCGTACGAGCAGTACTTC. Its translation is CAISEGGGQSYEQYF.

The chain is built from TRBV24-1 and TRBJ2-2; no reliable D call. This CDR3 is 12 amino acids long. Germline V gene lookup returns CDR1 KGHDR and CDR2 SFDVKD. The germline V and J ends were trimmed by 2 bases and 3 bases, with 0 bases remaining between them. The CDR3 DNA reads TGTGCCACCAGTGATTACACCGGGGAGCTGTTTTTT. Its protein product is CATSDYTGELFF.

The CDR3 DNA reads as TGTGCCAGCAGTTATGGGGGACAGGGGTCAGATACGCAGTATTTT. Its translation is CASSYGGQGSDTQYF. The rearrangement links TRBV6-2 or TRBV6-3 to TRBJ2-3; 10 positions match TRBD1. The germline V gene has CDR1 MNHEY and CDR2 SVGEGT. The CDR3 length is 15 residues. The junction had 4 bases not matched to a gene; V was cut back by 3 bases and J by 4 bases.

The J gene is TRBJ1-1, the V gene TRBV7-8, with 8 bases that match TRBD1. The junction had 15 bases not matched to a gene; V was cut back by 2 bases and J by 7 bases. Germline lookup yields CDR1 SGHVS and CDR2 FQNEAQ. The CDR3 covers 17 residues. CDR3 coding DNA: TGTGCCAGCAGCTTAAGGACGGGCCTGAACAGGGGGGTTGAAGCTTTCTTT. This translates into CASSLRTGLNRGVEAFF.

The rearrangement joins TRBV5-5 to TRBJ2-3; D is uncertain. The CDR3 runs 13 residues. In germline, CDR1 is SGHKS, CDR2 YYEKEE (reference sequence). Between the trimmed V and J ends, which lost 3 bases and 6 bases, there was a span of 11 bases. CDR3 region: CASSSDVGDTQYF. Written as DNA, the CDR3 is TGTGCCAGCAGCTCCGACGTCGGGGATACGCAGTATTTT.

The chain uses TRBV7-2 and TRBJ2-7, with D possibly TRBD2 on 6 matching bases. Germline loops: CDR1 SGHTA, CDR2 FQGNSA. This CDR3 is 14 amino acids long. The V end was cut by 5 bases, the J end by 6 bases, with 17 bases between. This CDR3 reads CASSPSGVRPEQYF. The CDR3 nucleotides are TGTGCCAGCAGCCCTTCGGGGGTCCGTCCCGAGCAGTACTTC.

In this sample, this clonotype turned up a few times. This chain connects TRBV4-3 to TRBJ1-1; D not resolved. This CDR3 spans 13 amino acids. Per the germline V gene, CDR1 is LGHNA and CDR2 is YSLEER. The germline V and J ends were trimmed by 3 bases and 3 bases, with 8 bases remaining between them. CDR3 protein: CASSQADYTEAFF. Here the CDR3 DNA reads TGCGCCAGCAGCCAGGCTGACTACACTGAAGCTTTCTTT.